One sample yielded the 30 T cell receptor beta chains listed below, sequenced in a study of shared clonotypes between healthy human individuals. This table comes from immunoSEQ multiplex PCR, and its TCRdb copy is limited to in-frame clones, with some not included. Found here are about 490,000 clones, around 80% of them singletons; the top ten hold 12%. Sequenced: PBMCs. The receptors shown here come from a middle-aged woman in good health. Some clones in this sample may be carry-over from other donors' samples.

The chain recombines TRBV7-3 with TRBJ2-3; TRBD2 agrees at 13 bases. Trimming cost V 4 bases and J 4 bases; bases outside gene matches: 5. The V gene's germline CDR1 is SGHTA and CDR2 FQGTGA. The CDR3 has 16 residues. CDR3 residues: CASSSGTSGTADTQYF. CDR3 nucleotides: TGTGCCAGCAGCTCAGGGACTAGCGGGACGGCAGATACGCAGTATTTT.

V is TRBV28 and J is TRBJ1-5; D is unresolved. Between the trimmed V and J ends, which lost 5 bases and 11 bases, there was a span of 19 bases. Germline lookup yields CDR1 MDHEN and CDR2 SYDVKM. The CDR3 has 14 residues. In DNA, the CDR3 is TGTGCCAGCAGTCCCAGGAATCGGGCAGGATCCCAGCATTTT. It translates to CASSPRNRAGSQHF.

The gene calls are TRBV7-6 and TRBJ2-1; D is unresolved. The germline gives CDR1 SGHVS, CDR2 FNYEAQ. The CDR3 extends over 15 amino acids. The V gene lost 5 bases and the J gene lost 0 bases, with 11 bases spanning the gap. The CDR3 spells CASSPLPVSYNEQFF. The CDR3 nucleotides read TGTGCCAGCAGCCCCCTTCCAGTCTCCTACAATGAGCAGTTCTTC.

This clone was observed a single time. The rearrangement links TRBV6-5 to TRBJ2-1, with 9 positions matching TRBD2. CDR1 is MNHEY and CDR2 is SVGAGI in the germline V gene. Trimming cost V 6 bases and J 1 base; bases outside gene matches: 4. This CDR3 region has 15 residues. Written as DNA, the CDR3 is TGTGCCAGCAGCTTAGCGGGAGTTTCCTACAATGAGCAGTTCTTC. Translated: CASSLAGVSYNEQFF.

This chain uses TRBV6-5 with TRBJ2-7; D is uncertain. V lost 0 bases and J lost 2, with 14 bases in between. Germline CDR1 and CDR2: MNHEY and SVGAGI. The CDR3 runs to 16 residues. CDR3 DNA sequence: TGTGCCAGCAGTTACTCGTCGCCACAAACCCCCTACGAGCAGTACTTC. This gives the protein CASSYSSPQTPYEQYF.

This chain connects TRBV19 to TRBJ2-5; TRBD1 matches at 9 bases. The CDR3 extends over 13 amino acids. The junction had 3 bases not matched to a gene; V was cut back by 5 bases and J by 5 bases. Germline values: CDR1 LNHDA, CDR2 SQIVND (reference sequence). The CDR3 sequence is CASSRDRVETQYF. The CDR3 DNA reads TGTGCCAGTAGTCGGGACAGGGTTGAGACCCAGTACTTC.

Of note for this clone: A single base is all that separates this from a far larger clone, so a read error is likely. Other DNA sequences from this sample encode an identical CDR3 as well. V usage is TRBV29-1 and J usage is TRBJ2-3, with 9 nucleotides matching TRBD2. V lost 4 bases to trimming and J lost 2 bases; unmatched junction nucleotides: 7. Germline V gene data show CDR1 as SQVTM and CDR2 as ANQGSEA. The CDR3 runs to 15 residues. The CDR3 reads CSVGLAGEITDTQYF. DNA of the CDR3: TGCAGCGTTGGCTTAGCGGGAGAGATCACAGATACGCAGTATTTT.

The rearrangement links TRBV19 to TRBJ2-1; 10 nucleotides align to TRBD2. This CDR3 contains 16 residues. Trimming cost V 4 bases and J 0 bases; bases outside gene matches: 3. In germline, CDR1 is LNHDA, CDR2 SQIVND (reference sequence). The CDR3 loop is CASSRAGGSSYNEQFF. As DNA, the CDR3 is TGTGCCAGTAGTAGAGCGGGAGGGAGCTCCTACAATGAGCAGTTCTTC.

The table lists this clone with a count of one. The V gene is TRBV30, the J gene TRBJ2-5; D possibly matches TRBD1 or TRBD2 (5 bases each). The closer fit of TRBJ2-7 to the DNA end suggests the J call may be wrong. Germline V gives CDR1 GTSNPN, CDR2 SVGIG (reference sequence). The CDR3 is 15 residues long. Here the CDR3 reads CAWSVGLGRTHEQYF. In DNA form, the CDR3 reads TGTGCCTGGAGTGTAGGGCTGGGACGGACCCACGAGCAGTACTTC.

This rearrangement joins TRBV28 to TRBJ2-4; D uncertain. Trimming left V 2 bases short and J 0 bases short, with 2 bases between. Germline V gene sequence: CDR1 MDHEN, CDR2 SYDVKM. This CDR3 comprises 13 residues. CDR3 DNA: TGTGCCAGCAGTTTAGTAGCCAAAAACATTCAGTACTTC. Protein: CASSLVAKNIQYF.

This clone was counted ten times or more. Distinct nucleotide sequences in the sample also encode this CDR3. The V call is TRBV11-2, the J call TRBJ2-3; D not resolved. Trimming took off 2 bases at V and 6 bases at J, with 3 bases between the two ends. The CDR3 contains 11 residues. CDR1 is SGHAT and CDR2 is FQNNGV in the germline V gene. The chain's CDR3 is CASSLTDTQYF. CDR3 DNA sequence: TGTGCCAGCAGCTTAACGGATACGCAGTATTTT.

This chain uses TRBV29-1 with TRBJ2-1; D is uncertain. This CDR3 region has 14 residues. Germline CDR1 is SQVTM and CDR2 is ANQGSEA. V lost 6 bases, J lost 3 bases, and 15 bases lay in between. The CDR3 sequence: CSVLTKKFYNEQFF. The CDR3 DNA reads as TGCAGCGTCTTGACAAAGAAATTCTACAATGAGCAGTTCTTC.

This sequence joins TRBV6-5 and TRBJ2-1, with TRBD2 identical over 8 bases. The germline V gene encodes CDR1 MNHEY and CDR2 SVGAGI. Losses at the gene ends were 8 bases for V and 5 bases for J; bases not matched to a gene: 8. The CDR3 has 14 residues. The CDR3 spells CASAFSGKNNEQFF. CDR3 sequence (DNA): TGTGCCAGCGCCTTTAGCGGGAAAAACAATGAGCAGTTCTTC.

This sequence joins TRBV5-1 and TRBJ2-5, with D hard to call. Between the trimmed V and J ends, which lost 0 bases and 5 bases, there was a span of 17 bases. The CDR3 spans 16 residues. Germline lookup yields CDR1 SGHRS and CDR2 YFSETQ. The CDR3 sequence: CASSLATGWLGETQYF. CDR3 nucleotide sequence: TGCGCCAGCAGCTTGGCCACGGGTTGGCTTGGGGAGACCCAGTACTTC.

This clone came up once. The rearrangement uses TRBV6-5 and TRBJ1-2; D may be TRBD1 (5 bases). Per the germline V gene, CDR1 is MNHEY and CDR2 is SVGAGI. The CDR3 spans 14 residues. The V gene lost 6 bases and the J gene lost 1 base, with 12 bases spanning the gap. The CDR3 region is CASSPRTHNYGYTF. Here the CDR3 DNA reads TGTGCCAGCAGCCCTAGGACACATAACTATGGCTACACCTTC.

For the CDR3, the DNA is TGTGCCTGGAGTACAGGGCGCTCCTACGAGCAGTACTTC. Residues: CAWSTGRSYEQYF. The chain carries TRBV30 and TRBJ2-7; D may be TRBD1 (6 bases). Trimming left V 2 bases short and J 0 bases short, with 8 bases between. From germline, CDR1 is GTSNPN and CDR2 SVGIG (reference sequence). The CDR3 is made up of 13 amino acids.

Points on this clone: Given a far larger clone just one base away, this is likely a sequencing read error. The chain links TRBV30 to TRBJ2-7; the D gene could be TRBD1 or TRBD2 (5 bases each). The germline V gene encodes CDR1 GTSNPN and CDR2 SVGIG (reference sequence). The CDR3 totals 15 residues. Deletions cut 4 bases from V and 7 bases from J, with 23 bases between. The CDR3 DNA is TGTGCCTGGACCCCCGGGGCTAGGCCCGGTTCGGAGCAGTACTTC. Protein product: CAWTPGARPGSEQYF.

This clone showed up just a few times. V and J are TRBV28 and TRBJ2-7, with 11 bases aligning to TRBD2. V gave up 6 bases and J gave up 6 bases; unmatched junction bases: 4. CDR1 MDHEN and CDR2 SYDVKM come from the germline V gene. The CDR3 contains 13 residues. CDR3 DNA sequence: TGTGCCAGCAGGGCTAGCGGGAGGATCGAGCAGTACTTC. Protein product: CASRASGRIEQYF.

The chain is built from TRBV5-1 and TRBJ1-6, with D hard to call. The germline V gene has CDR1 SGHRS and CDR2 YFSETQ. This CDR3 spans 15 amino acids. V was trimmed by 3 bases and J by 7 bases, leaving 14 bases between them. As DNA, the CDR3 is TGCGCCAGCAGCTCCTGGGCAGGAAAGAATTCACCCCTCCACTTT. Amino acid sequence: CASSSWAGKNSPLHF.

The chain couples TRBV28 to TRBJ2-5, with 10 bases aligning to TRBD2. The better agreement between TRBJ2-7 and the DNA end casts doubt on the J call. The CDR3 runs to 16 residues. Germline lookup yields CDR1 MDHEN and CDR2 SYDVKM. CDR3 amino acids: CASSFHTSGKSYEQYF. The CDR3 nucleotides read TGTGCCAGCAGTTTTCACACTAGCGGGAAATCCTACGAGCAGTACTTC.

This clone was detected a few times. This chain connects TRBV7-9 to TRBJ1-3, with no clear D. Trimming left V 5 bases short and J 2 bases short, with 13 bases between. Germline-derived CDR1 and CDR2 are SEHNR and FQNEAQ (reference sequence). The CDR3 length is 15 residues. CDR3 nucleotides: TGTGCCAGCAGCCGGGGTCAACATCCTGGAAACACCATATATTTT. This gives the protein CASSRGQHPGNTIYF.

The chain has TRBV7-2 and TRBJ2-7; possibly TRBD1 for D (5 bases). Deletions cut 4 bases from V and 9 bases from J, with 22 bases between. The CDR3 length is 15 residues. Germline V CDR1 and CDR2: SGHTA, FQGNSA. The CDR3 sequence is CASSSPGQGKVGQYF. DNA of the CDR3: TGTGCCAGCAGCTCGCCAGGGCAGGGAAAGGTCGGGCAGTACTTC.

The rearrangement uses TRBV9 and TRBJ2-7; D tentatively reads TRBD1 or TRBD2 (5 bases each). V was trimmed by 0 bases and J by 0 bases, leaving 13 bases between them. The germline gives CDR1 SGDLS, CDR2 YYNGEE. The CDR3 spans 16 residues. In DNA form, the CDR3 reads TGTGCCAGCAGCGTAGCAAGGGACGGTGACTCCTACGAGCAGTACTTC. Residues: CASSVARDGDSYEQYF. Combining the CDR3 with reference TRBV9 and TRBJ2-7 gives the whole variable domain DSGVTQTPKHLITATGQRVTLRCSPRSGDLSVYWYQQSLDQGLQFLIQYYNGEERAKGNILERFSAQQFPDLHSELNLSSLELGDSALYFCASSVARDGDSYEQYFGPGTRLTVT.

The chain couples TRBV9 to TRBJ2-3; D perhaps matches TRBD2 (6 bases). CDR3 length: 14 residues. The ends were cut back, 3 bases at V and 2 bases at J, with 10 bases in the middle. From germline, CDR1 is SGDLS and CDR2 YYNGEE. Here the CDR3 reads CASSARGDTDTQYF. The CDR3 DNA follows: TGTGCCAGCAGCGCGCGGGGAGACACAGATACGCAGTATTTT.

This chain links TRBV5-1 with TRBJ1-5; a possible D gene is TRBD1 (5 bases). Trimming took off 0 bases at V and 6 bases at J, with 13 bases between the two ends. The CDR3 is 15 amino acids. CDR1 SGHRS and CDR2 YFSETQ come from the germline V gene. This CDR3 reads CASSLDRSGGQPQHF. DNA for the CDR3: TGCGCCAGCAGCTTGGACAGGAGTGGTGGTCAGCCCCAGCATTTT.

The chain employs TRBV28 and TRBJ2-7; TRBD2 aligns across 13 bases. Germline CDR1 is MDHEN and CDR2 is SYDVKM. The CDR3 sequence is 15 residues long. V lost 1 base, J lost 5 bases, and 2 bases stayed unmatched. The CDR3 is CASSLLGLAGHEQYF. In DNA form, the CDR3 reads TGTGCCAGCAGTTTATTGGGACTAGCGGGACACGAGCAGTACTTC.

The chain is built from TRBV5-1 and TRBJ2-2; possible D gene TRBD2, 6 bases. CDR1 and CDR2 (germline): SGHRS, YFSETQ. V was trimmed by 5 bases and J by 5 bases, leaving 16 bases between them. This CDR3 is 15 amino acids long. CDR3: CASRWDFINTGELFF. The CDR3 DNA is TGCGCCAGCAGATGGGACTTTATCAATACCGGGGAGCTGTTTTTT.

This chain links TRBV5-1 with TRBJ2-3; D perhaps matches TRBD2 (5 bases). CDR1 is SGHRS and CDR2 is YFSETQ in the germline V gene. Trimming stripped 2 bases from V and 2 bases from J, with 9 bases between. CDR3 size: 14 residues. Written as DNA, the CDR3 is TGCGCCAGCAGCTTTGCGGGTTTCACAGATACGCAGTATTTT. It translates to CASSFAGFTDTQYF.

This chain joins TRBV15 and TRBJ1-5; D unclear. The V gene's germline CDR1 is LNHNV and CDR2 YYDKDF (reference sequence). Trimming took 0 bases from V and 7 from J, leaving 4 bases between them. The CDR3 covers 12 residues. Here the CDR3 DNA reads TGTGCCACCAGCAGAGATCCGCAGCCCCAGCATTTT. This gives the protein CATSRDPQPQHF.

The V call is TRBV14, the J call TRBJ1-4; D remains ambiguous. Germline V gene sequence: CDR1 SGHDN, CDR2 FVKESK. The germline V and J ends were trimmed by 4 bases and 7 bases, with 16 bases remaining between them. This CDR3 comprises 15 residues. The CDR3 spells CASSLTRGAGEKLFF. CDR3 in DNA: TGTGCCAGCAGCCTGACGCGGGGAGCCGGTGAAAAACTGTTTTTT.